The 16 T cell receptor beta chains given below trace back to one sample, sequenced in a study of T cell clonality in common variable immunodeficiency. Study findings and constraints: Reportedly, TCR beta sequences from common variable immunodeficiency showed fewer deletions and N-nucleotide insertions.

Only in-frame clones appear in the TCRdb table, and some are missing; sequencing was by immunoSEQ multiplex PCR. The sample was found to contain 25,000 to 30,000 clones, and every one recurs. Antigens for these TCRs are unknown. Sequencing was carried out using peripheral blood mononuclear cells. The receptor source for this set is a human donor with common variable immunodeficiency.

This clone was recorded at least ten times. The CDR3 end lies 3 residues beyond the end of the read and is filled in from the germline J gene. The V call is TRBV19, the J call TRBJ1-1; a possible D gene is TRBD1 (6 bases). Per germline, CDR1 LNHDA and CDR2 SQIVND (reference sequence). The germline V and J ends were trimmed by 5 bases and 1 base, with 11 bases remaining between them. The length of the CDR3 is 14 residues. The CDR3 spells CASSPRGKNTEAFF. CDR3 bases read: TGTGCCAGTAGTCCCAGGGGAAAGAACACTGAA.

With respect to this clone: Read data end 3 residues before the CDR3 end; the end is taken from the germline J gene. The chain recombines TRBV5-1 with TRBJ2-7; 11 nucleotides agree with TRBD2. V shed 1 base, J shed 5 bases, and the junction held 2 bases outside the gene matches. Germline CDR1 SGHRS, CDR2 YFSETQ. This CDR3 region has 14 residues. The DNA read from the CDR3 is TGCGCCAGCAGCTTGATACTAGCGGGAGACGAG. Translated: CASSLILAGDE. The entire CDR3 protein is CASSLILAGDEQYF.

This clone is labeled as medium-sized (0.01 to 0.1%). The CDR3 end lies 3 residues beyond the end of the read and is filled in from the germline J gene. The chain employs TRBV3-1 (or the pseudogene TRBV3-2) and TRBJ2-3, with 7 bases identical to TRBD2. The CDR3 is made up of 19 amino acids. J lost 0 bases, V lost 2 bases, and 14 bases had no gene match. The germline gives CDR1 LGHDT, CDR2 YNNKEL (reference sequence). The CDR3 spells CASSQPWAGEILSTDTQYF. The part of the CDR3 DNA that was read is TGTGCCAGCAGCCAACCTTGGGCGGGAGAAATTCTTAGCACAGATACG.

This clone was seen a handful of times. The DNA ends 3 residues before the CDR3 does, and the rest of the CDR3 is filled in from the germline J gene. V is TRBV19 and J is TRBJ1-2, with 9 nucleotides matching TRBD1. The CDR3 length is 17 residues. Germline trimming cut 9 bases from V and 5 bases from J; bases unmatched to any gene: 19. CDR1 is LNHDA and CDR2 is SQIVND in the germline V gene (reference sequence). CDR3 DNA, as far as it was read: TGTGCCAGCCTGACCCCCCCGGGACAGGGTAGTAGTTATGGC. Protein product: CASLTPPGQGSSYG. The whole CDR3 sequence reads CASLTPPGQGSSYGYTF.

Regarding this clone: The CDR3 end is not reached by the read, which stops 3 residues before it; the germline J gene fills it in. J is TRBJ1-2 and V is TRBV7-2, with unresolved D. The CDR3 is 12 residues long. V lost 4 bases, J lost 4 bases, and 7 bases lay in between. Germline CDR1 is SGHTA and CDR2 is FQGNSA. CDR3 residues: CASSSGLYGYTF. Partial CDR3 DNA: TGTGCCAGCAGCTCGGGTCTCTATGGC.

The sample holds many counts of this clone. Read sequence stops 3 residues before the CDR3 end, and the germline J gene provides the missing end. This chain uses TRBV20-1 with TRBJ2-3, with 10 bases fitting TRBD1. The junction had 5 bases not matched to a gene; V was cut back by 4 bases and J by 1 base. The CDR3 loop spans 15 amino acids. Germline CDR1 DFQATT, CDR2 SNEGSKA (reference sequence). Here the CDR3 reads CSAIPGTGGTDTQYF. The sequenced part of the CDR3 DNA is TGCAGTGCTATTCCCGGGACAGGGGGCACAGATACG.

This clone has at least ten counts. From the germline J gene comes the end of the CDR3, since the read stops 3 residues before it. The chain carries TRBV4-2 and TRBJ2-3; D uncertain. CDR3 length: 12 residues. The V gene lost 1 base and the J gene lost 6 bases, with 5 bases spanning the gap. CDR1 LGHNA and CDR2 YNFKEQ come from the germline V gene. CDR3 region: CASSQVEDTQYF. CDR3 bases read: TGTGCCAGCAGCCAAGTAGAGGATACG.

As for this clone: The read ends 3 residues early relative to the CDR3; the germline J gene fills the gap. The V and J genes are TRBV7-2 and TRBJ2-1; possibly TRBD2 for D (6 bases). CDR1 is SGHTA and CDR2 is FQGNSA in the germline V gene. Trimming took off 5 bases at V and 4 bases at J, with 15 bases between the two ends. The CDR3 is 15 residues long. The CDR3 spells CASSAPGLGYNEQFF. Incomplete CDR3 DNA: TGTGCCAGCAGCGCTCCGGGACTGGGATACAATGAG.

As to this clone: Read sequence stops 3 residues before the CDR3 end, and the germline J gene provides the missing end. The rearrangement links TRBV20-1 to TRBJ2-1; 10 bases are a match to TRBD2. Trimming at V came to 3 bases and at J to 2 bases, leaving 1 base not matched to a gene. Per the germline V gene, CDR1 is DFQATT and CDR2 is SNEGSKA (reference sequence). The CDR3 spans 14 residues. The CDR3 protein is CSARGLAPYNEQFF. Partial CDR3 DNA: TGCAGTGCTAGGGGACTAGCGCCCTACAATGAG.

This clone was detected many times. The read ends 3 residues early relative to the CDR3; the germline J gene fills the gap. J is TRBJ1-2 and V is TRBV7-2; the D is unclear. Germline lookup yields CDR1 SGHTA and CDR2 FQGNSA. V lost 5 bases and J lost 2, with 9 bases in between. This CDR3 has 13 residues. The part of the CDR3 DNA that was read is TGTGCCAGCAGCCCCCCAGGAAACTATGGC. As protein: CASSPPGNYG. The whole CDR3 sequence reads CASSPPGNYGYTF.

This clone was seen repeatedly, ten times or more. The read comes to an end 3 residues before the CDR3 does, leaving the germline J gene to fill in the end. The chain carries TRBV5-1 and TRBJ1-6, with D hard to call. Trimming took 0 bases from V and 0 from J, leaving 7 bases between them. The germline CDR1 and CDR2 sequences are SGHRS and YFSETQ. The CDR3 extends over 16 amino acids. The chain's CDR3 is CASSLGSSSYNSPLHF. CDR3 bases read: TGCGCCAGCAGCTTGGGAAGTAGCTCCTATAATTCACCC.

Many counts were recorded for this clone. The read terminates 3 residues ahead of where the CDR3 ends, so the germline J gene completes it. This sequence joins TRBV20-1 and TRBJ1-5, with a possible D match to TRBD1 (5 bases). The CDR3 is made up of 15 amino acids. Per germline, CDR1 DFQATT and CDR2 SNEGSKA (reference sequence). V lost 3 bases, J lost 2 bases, and 14 bases lay in between. The CDR3 spells CSARLQGFGNQPQHF. The CDR3 bases that were read are TGCAGTGCTAGGCTTCAGGGTTTCGGCAATCAGCCC.

This clone was seen ten or more times. From the germline J gene comes the end of the CDR3, since the read stops 3 residues before it. V gene TRBV28 combines with J gene TRBJ1-1; D gene ambiguous. The V end was cut by 6 bases, the J end by 0 bases, with 8 bases between. The V gene's germline CDR1 is MDHEN and CDR2 SYDVKM. This CDR3 has 13 residues. This CDR3 is CASRRSMNTEAFF. CDR3 DNA, as far as it was read: TGTGCCAGCAGGAGGTCAATGAACACTGAA.

Notes on this clone: The read halts 3 residues ahead of the CDR3 end, with the missing end drawn from the germline J gene. This chain joins TRBV6-1 and TRBJ2-7; 9 bases line up with TRBD2. Trimming took 0 bases from V and 0 from J; bases not matched to a gene: 0. Germline values: CDR1 MNHNS, CDR2 SASEGT. The CDR3 has 15 amino acids. The sequenced CDR3 bases are TGTGCCAGCAGTGAAGCTAGCGGGAGCTCCTACGAG. Translated: CASSEASGSSYE. The complete CDR3 protein is CASSEASGSSYEQYF.

In its sample, this clone was seen many times. The read ends 3 residues before the CDR3 terminus; that terminus is restored from the germline J gene. The chain joins TRBV12-3 or TRBV12-4 to TRBJ1-1; 9 nucleotides agree with TRBD1. The CDR3 is made up of 15 amino acids. Losses at the gene ends were 6 bases for V and 4 bases for J; bases not matched to a gene: 9. Here the CDR3 reads CASSPVQGAFTEAFF. The sequenced part of the CDR3 DNA is TGTGCCAGCAGCCCCGTACAGGGGGCGTTCACTGAA.

This clone was seen ten or more times. The CDR3 end lies 3 residues beyond the end of the read and is filled in from the germline J gene. V and J are TRBV7-6 and TRBJ2-1, with 10 bases that match TRBD2. Germline loops: CDR1 SGHVS, CDR2 FNYEAQ. The CDR3 spans 17 residues. The ends lost 4 bases at V and 6 bases at J; junction bases unmatched: 12. CDR3: CASSSGLAAHSGNEQFF. Incomplete CDR3 DNA: TGTGCCAGCAGCTCCGGACTAGCGGCCCACTCGGGCAATGAG.